Below are 32 T cell receptor beta chains sequenced from a single sample in a study of shared clonotypes between healthy human individuals. The protocol was immunoSEQ multiplex PCR, while the TCRdb copy is restricted to in-frame clones and leaves out a portion. This table has nearly 1,000,000 clones, less than 85% appearing once. Specimen: memory CD4+ T cells sorted from blood. Noted subset: CD45RA-negative fraction. The receptors were gathered from a man between 18 and 35 years old in good health.

The gene calls are TRBV6-5 and TRBJ1-5, with a possible D match to TRBD1 (6 bases). Germline V lookup: CDR1 MNHEY, CDR2 SVGAGI. The V end lost 5 bases, the J end lost 5 bases, and 13 bases lay between the germline ends. The CDR3 is made up of 14 amino acids. The CDR3 sequence: CASSPRGNHQPQHF. As DNA, the CDR3 is TGTGCCAGCAGTCCCAGGGGTAATCATCAGCCCCAGCATTTT.

This sequence joins TRBV7-2 and TRBJ1-2; 7 bases fit TRBD1. Germline assignment: CDR1 SGHTA and CDR2 FQGNSA. V gave up 6 bases and J gave up 7 bases; unmatched junction bases: 11. The CDR3 runs to 14 residues. The CDR3 loop reads CASSKRGQYSGYTF. Written as DNA, the CDR3 is TGTGCCAGCAGTAAGAGGGGACAGTATTCTGGCTACACCTTC.

The gene calls are TRBV5-1 and TRBJ1-3; D remains unclear. CDR3 length: 14 amino acids. Per germline, CDR1 SGHRS and CDR2 YFSETQ. With 4 bases removed from V and 0 bases from J, the gap between germline ends came to 8 bases. The chain's CDR3 is CASSDEGSGNTIYF. DNA of the CDR3: TGCGCCAGCAGCGACGAAGGCTCTGGAAACACCATATATTTT.

V is TRBV7-2 and J is TRBJ2-1, with 8 positions matching TRBD2. Germline CDR1 is SGHTA and CDR2 is FQGNSA. This CDR3 is 15 amino acids long. Losses at the gene ends were 6 bases for V and 7 bases for J; bases not matched to a gene: 11. The CDR3 is CASSTGGPGWNEQFF. CDR3 sequence (DNA): TGTGCCAGCAGTACGGGAGGGCCCGGGTGGAATGAGCAGTTCTTC.

This clone was seen ten or more times. V gene TRBV11-2 combines with J gene TRBJ2-7; no clear D gene. This CDR3 has 16 residues. CDR1 and CDR2 (germline): SGHAT, FQNNGV. The V end was cut by 1 base, the J end by 4 bases, with 17 bases between. This CDR3 is CASSLGGAGVVYEQYF. Here the CDR3 DNA reads TGTGCCAGCAGCTTAGGGGGTGCTGGGGTGGTATACGAGCAGTACTTC.

The chain links TRBV19 to TRBJ2-5; D is unclear. The ends were cut back, 2 bases at V and 2 bases at J, with 15 bases in the middle. This CDR3 contains 16 residues. Germline CDR1 and CDR2: LNHDA and SQIVND (reference sequence). In DNA form, the CDR3 reads TGTGCCAGTAGTATATGGGGTGGCTCGGGTCAAGAGACCCAGTACTTC. Translation gives CASSIWGGSGQETQYF.

The chain couples TRBV9 to TRBJ1-2, with TRBD1 identical over 9 bases. The CDR3 sequence is 14 residues long. Looked up from germline, CDR1 is SGDLS and CDR2 is YYNGEE. V was pared by 3 bases and J by 5 bases, with 5 bases of the junction left unmatched. Here the CDR3 DNA reads TGTGCCAGCAGCGGAGGACAGGGGATGTATGGCTACACCTTC. Its protein product is CASSGGQGMYGYTF.

The chain joins TRBV7-2 to TRBJ2-1; 9 bases are shared with TRBD1. CDR1 and CDR2 (germline): SGHTA, FQGNSA. The CDR3 loop spans 17 amino acids. V lost 5 bases, J lost 3 bases, and 11 bases stayed unmatched. The CDR3 spells CASSPPGTGLLYNEQFF. In DNA form, the CDR3 reads TGTGCCAGCAGCCCCCCGGGGACAGGGCTTCTCTACAATGAGCAGTTCTTC.

This chain links TRBV7-9 with TRBJ1-2; 7 bases line up with TRBD1. V shed 5 bases and J 8 bases; nucleotides not matched to a gene: 11. The germline CDR1 and CDR2 sequences are SEHNR and FQNEAQ (reference sequence). This CDR3 spans 14 amino acids. Here the CDR3 reads CASSPQGRGEGYTF. The CDR3, as DNA: TGTGCCAGCAGCCCACAGGGGAGAGGAGAAGGCTACACCTTC.

The chain recombines TRBV11-2 with TRBJ1-1, with TRBD1 identical over 8 bases. The CDR3 consists of 13 residues. The germline CDR1 and CDR2 sequences are SGHAT and FQNNGV. Trimming cost V 5 bases and J 4 bases; bases outside gene matches: 3. For the CDR3, the DNA is TGTGCCAGCAGCCAACAGGGGGGCACTGAAGCTTTCTTT. It codes for CASSQQGGTEAFF.

This clone has a handful of counts. The genes are TRBV5-4 and TRBJ2-7; a weak D match, TRBD1 (6 bases). CDR3 length equals 13 residues. V dropped 4 bases and J dropped 1 base, with 9 bases sitting between them. Germline CDR1 and CDR2: SGHNT and YYREEE (reference sequence). CDR3 sequence (DNA): TGTGCCAGCAGCCAACAGGGTTCCTACGAGCAGTACTTC. Translation gives CASSQQGSYEQYF.

V usage is TRBV28 and J usage is TRBJ1-2; D unresolved. The CDR3 is 14 amino acids. Trimming removed 2 bases from V and 8 bases from J, with 15 bases in between. Germline-derived CDR1 and CDR2 are MDHEN and SYDVKM. CDR3 sequence (DNA): TGTGCCAGCAGTTTAGTTAAGACTCTTCGGGGCTACACCTTC. Protein sequence: CASSLVKTLRGYTF.

V is TRBV6-6 and J is TRBJ1-2; 8 bases map to TRBD1. The V and J ends lost 5 bases and 4 bases, in that order; junction bases with no gene match: 6. Germline V lookup: CDR1 MNHNY, CDR2 SVGAGI (reference sequence). The CDR3 covers 14 residues. CDR3 nucleotide sequence: TGTGCCAGCAGTAACGGACAGGGCGTCTATGGCTACACCTTC. The encoded protein is CASSNGQGVYGYTF.

Of note for this clone: A much more abundant neighbour one base away suggests this may be a read error. V is TRBV18 and J is TRBJ2-6; TRBD2 is a possible D gene (5 bases). Per germline, CDR1 KGHSH and CDR2 LQKENI. The CDR3 covers 15 residues. CDR3 nucleotide sequence: TGTGCCAGCTTTCAAGCGGAAACTGGGGTCAACGTCCTGACTTTC. Translating it yields CASFQAETGVNVLTF.

The chain uses TRBV2 and TRBJ2-3; no clear D gene. CDR3 length equals 11 residues. Trimming stripped 6 bases from V and 4 bases from J, with 5 bases between. Germline-derived CDR1 and CDR2 are SNHLY and FYNNEI. The CDR3 bases are TGTGCCAGCAGGCTACCAGATACGCAGTATTTT. Protein sequence: CASRLPDTQYF.

The V and J genes are TRBV2 and TRBJ1-3; D is uncertain. V lost 6 bases and J lost 0, with 12 bases in between. The CDR3 sequence is 15 residues long. The germline V gene encodes CDR1 SNHLY and CDR2 FYNNEI. DNA of the CDR3: TGTGCCAGCAGCTCCGACGGTACCTCTGGAAACACCATATATTTT. Translating it yields CASSSDGTSGNTIYF.

CDR3 in DNA: TGTGCCAGCAGCGAGACAGGGACTGGCACAGATACGCAGTATTTT. This translates into CASSETGTGTDTQYF. The chain has TRBV9 and TRBJ2-3; tentative D call: TRBD1 (7 bases). The CDR3 is made up of 15 amino acids. V was shortened by 3 bases and J by 1 base, with 12 bases between the two germline ends. CDR1 SGDLS and CDR2 YYNGEE come from the germline V gene.

CDR3 nucleotides: TGTGCCAGCAGCCCCTCGGGGGGGGTGAGAACCGGGGAGCTGTTTTTT. Translated: CASSPSGGVRTGELFF. The chain joins TRBV7-3 to TRBJ2-2; 8 bases line up with TRBD2. This CDR3 has 16 residues. Trimming at V came to 5 bases and at J to 5 bases, leaving 10 bases not matched to a gene. CDR1 is SGHTA, CDR2 FQGTGA, per germline.

The rearrangement joins TRBV10-2 to TRBJ2-1, with 9 bases aligning to TRBD2. The CDR3 is made up of 14 amino acids. Trimming at V came to 7 bases and at J to 4 bases, leaving 5 bases not matched to a gene. CDR1 and CDR2 from the germline V gene are WSHSY and SAAADI. The CDR3 coding sequence is TGCGCCAGCATAACTAGCGGGTCGTACAATGAGCAGTTCTTC. It specifies CASITSGSYNEQFF.

This clone came up a few times. Other DNA sequences in this sample translate to the same CDR3. The rearrangement uses TRBV5-1 and TRBJ2-2; tentatively, D is TRBD1 or TRBD2 (5 bases each). The CDR3 length is 15 residues. CDR1 is SGHRS and CDR2 is YFSETQ in the germline V gene. V lost 1 base and J lost 1, with 8 bases in between. The CDR3 here is CASSLSGRNTGELFF. Here the CDR3 DNA reads TGCGCCAGCAGCTTGTCGGGACGGAACACCGGGGAGCTGTTTTTT. The full variable domain, in which reference TRBV5-1 and TRBJ2-2 provide the parts outside the CDR3, is KAGVTQTPRYLIKTRGQQVTLSCSPISGHRSVSWYQQTPGQGLQFLFEYFSETQRNKGNFPGRFSGRQFSNSRSEMNVSTLELGDSALYLCASSLSGRNTGELFFGEGSRLTVL.

The chain has TRBV19 and TRBJ1-4, with D hard to call. The CDR3 covers 17 residues. The germline gives CDR1 LNHDA, CDR2 SQIVND (reference sequence). Deletions cut 2 bases from V and 8 bases from J, with 21 bases between. The DNA for the CDR3 is TGTGCCAGTAGTATATACTACACAGAGATGGGGAGCGAAAAACTGTTTTTT. Translating it yields CASSIYYTEMGSEKLFF.

The V call is TRBV7-2, the J call TRBJ1-6; 8 nucleotides match TRBD1. Germline-derived CDR1 and CDR2 are SGHTA and FQGNSA. V was clipped by 3 bases and J by 7 bases; unmatched bases: 8. The CDR3 runs 16 residues. As DNA, the CDR3 is TGTGCCAGCAGCTTTGCAGGGGGCTTGGGCAATTCACCCCTCCACTTT. Amino acids: CASSFAGGLGNSPLHF.

The chain couples TRBV18 to TRBJ1-1, with 9 bases matching TRBD1. The CDR3 is made up of 12 amino acids. Germline CDR1 and CDR2: KGHSH and LQKENI. V was clipped by 4 bases and J by 7 bases; unmatched bases: 1. CDR3 region: CASSRDRDEAFF. The CDR3 DNA follows: TGTGCCAGCTCACGGGACAGGGATGAAGCTTTCTTT.

The chain uses TRBV5-1 and TRBJ2-5, with a tentative D call TRBD1 (7 bases). CDR3 size: 15 residues. V lost 0 bases and J lost 4, with 13 bases in between. The germline V gene encodes CDR1 SGHRS and CDR2 YFSETQ. In DNA form, the CDR3 reads TGCGCCAGCAGCTTGGTGGAGGGGGCTCGAGAGACCCAGTACTTC. This translates into CASSLVEGARETQYF. The variable domain in full, with the rest retrieved from reference TRBV5-1 and TRBJ2-5, is KAGVTQTPRYLIKTRGQQVTLSCSPISGHRSVSWYQQTPGQGLQFLFEYFSETQRNKGNFPGRFSGRQFSNSRSEMNVSTLELGDSALYLCASSLVEGARETQYFGPGTRLLVL.

V is TRBV18 and J is TRBJ2-3; 10 bases align to TRBD1. Germline V CDR1 and CDR2: KGHSH, LQKENI. The CDR3 extends over 16 amino acids. V shed 3 bases, J shed 2 bases, and the junction held 5 bases outside the gene matches. The chain's CDR3 is CASSPRDRGNTDTQYF. The CDR3 region has the DNA TGTGCCAGCTCACCCCGGGACAGGGGAAACACAGATACGCAGTATTTT.

The chain couples TRBV10-3 to TRBJ2-3; D is unclear. V gave up 11 bases and J gave up 2 bases, with 14 bases separating them. CDR1 and CDR2 from the germline V gene are ENHRY and SYGVKD. This CDR3 has 13 amino acids. The CDR3 sequence: CASIESFTDTQYF. The DNA of the CDR3 is TGTGCCTCGATAGAATCCTTCACAGATACGCAGTATTTT.

V and J are TRBV5-6 and TRBJ1-2; no reliable D call. Germline CDR1 and CDR2: SGHDT and YYEEEE. The V end was cut by 1 base, the J end by 8 bases, with 15 bases between. This CDR3 contains 14 residues. CDR3 coding DNA: TGTGCCAGCAGCTTGTCGGGTTTCAAGTTGGGCTACACCTTC. This codes for CASSLSGFKLGYTF.

In its sample, this clone was seen once. The chain joins TRBV6-1 to TRBJ2-4; D might be TRBD1 or TRBD2, each matching 6 bases. V gave up 6 bases and J gave up 0 bases, with 9 bases separating them. The germline V gene encodes CDR1 MNHNS and CDR2 SASEGT. The CDR3 length is 14 residues. The CDR3 here is CASSTGAAKNIQYF. DNA of the CDR3: TGTGCCAGCAGCACGGGGGCAGCCAAAAACATTCAGTACTTC.

The J gene is TRBJ1-1, the V gene TRBV5-6, with 8 bases matching TRBD1. V trimming: 4 bases; J trimming: 0 bases; junction bases outside the gene matches: 11. The CDR3 covers 17 residues. Germline loops: CDR1 SGHDT, CDR2 YYEEEE. The CDR3 region has the DNA TGTGCCAGCAGCCCTGACAGGGGTTTTCACATGAACACTGAAGCTTTCTTT. It is translated as CASSPDRGFHMNTEAFF.

The rearrangement joins TRBV5-1 to TRBJ2-7; 11 bases agree with TRBD2. V was clipped by 5 bases and J by 6 bases; unmatched bases: 10. The CDR3 length is 15 residues. The germline CDR1 and CDR2 sequences are SGHRS and YFSETQ. CDR3 loop: CASSKTLAGGLEQYF. DNA for the CDR3: TGCGCCAGCAGTAAAACTTTAGCGGGAGGGCTCGAGCAGTACTTC.

With regard to this clone: A far larger clone lies a single base away; this is likely a read error. Other DNA sequences of this sample code for an identical CDR3. The J gene is TRBJ2-3, the V gene TRBV5-4; the D is unclear. Germline V gene sequence: CDR1 SGHNT, CDR2 YYREEE (reference sequence). This CDR3 is built from 12 residues. The V end lost 3 bases, the J end lost 0 bases, and 2 bases lay between the germline ends. CDR3 nucleotides: TGTGCCAGCAGCTCTAGCACAGATACGCAGTATTTT. Protein product: CASSSSTDTQYF.

The chain carries TRBV2 and TRBJ2-1; 7 bases agree with TRBD2. V gave up 6 bases and J gave up 0 bases; unmatched junction bases: 5. The CDR3 covers 15 residues. The V gene's germline CDR1 is SNHLY and CDR2 FYNNEI. CDR3 sequence reads: CASRLGTTSYNEQFF. The CDR3 nucleotides are TGTGCCAGCAGACTGGGGACTACCTCCTACAATGAGCAGTTCTTC.